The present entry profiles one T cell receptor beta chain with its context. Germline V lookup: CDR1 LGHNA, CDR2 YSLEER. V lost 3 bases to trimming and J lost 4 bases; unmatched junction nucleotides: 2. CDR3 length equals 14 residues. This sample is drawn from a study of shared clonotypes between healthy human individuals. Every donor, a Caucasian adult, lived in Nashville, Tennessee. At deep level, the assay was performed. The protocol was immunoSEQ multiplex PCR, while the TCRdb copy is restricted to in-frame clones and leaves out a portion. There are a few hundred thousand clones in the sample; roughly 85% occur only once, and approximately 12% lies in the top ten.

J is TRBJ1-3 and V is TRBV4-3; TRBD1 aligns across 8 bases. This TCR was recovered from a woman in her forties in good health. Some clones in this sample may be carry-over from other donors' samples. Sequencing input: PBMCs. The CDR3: CASSQGQEGNTIYF. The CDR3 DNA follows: TGCGCCAGCAGCCAGGGACAGGAAGGAAACACCATATATTTT.